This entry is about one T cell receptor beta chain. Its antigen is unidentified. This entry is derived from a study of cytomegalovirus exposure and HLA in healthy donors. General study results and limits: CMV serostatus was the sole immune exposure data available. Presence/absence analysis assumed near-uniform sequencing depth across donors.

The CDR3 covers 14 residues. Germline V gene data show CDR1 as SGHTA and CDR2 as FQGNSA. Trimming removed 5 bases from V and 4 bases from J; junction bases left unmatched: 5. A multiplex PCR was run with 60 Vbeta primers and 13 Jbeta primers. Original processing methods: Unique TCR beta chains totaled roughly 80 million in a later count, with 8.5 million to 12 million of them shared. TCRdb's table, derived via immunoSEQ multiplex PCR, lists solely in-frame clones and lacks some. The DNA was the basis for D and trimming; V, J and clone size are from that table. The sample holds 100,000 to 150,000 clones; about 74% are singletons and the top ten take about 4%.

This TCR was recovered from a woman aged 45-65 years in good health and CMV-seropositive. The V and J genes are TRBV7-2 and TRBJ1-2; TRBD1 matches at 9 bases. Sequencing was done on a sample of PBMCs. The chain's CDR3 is CASSRMTGGYGYTF. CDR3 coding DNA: TGTGCCAGCAGCCGGATGACAGGGGGCTATGGCTACACCTTC.